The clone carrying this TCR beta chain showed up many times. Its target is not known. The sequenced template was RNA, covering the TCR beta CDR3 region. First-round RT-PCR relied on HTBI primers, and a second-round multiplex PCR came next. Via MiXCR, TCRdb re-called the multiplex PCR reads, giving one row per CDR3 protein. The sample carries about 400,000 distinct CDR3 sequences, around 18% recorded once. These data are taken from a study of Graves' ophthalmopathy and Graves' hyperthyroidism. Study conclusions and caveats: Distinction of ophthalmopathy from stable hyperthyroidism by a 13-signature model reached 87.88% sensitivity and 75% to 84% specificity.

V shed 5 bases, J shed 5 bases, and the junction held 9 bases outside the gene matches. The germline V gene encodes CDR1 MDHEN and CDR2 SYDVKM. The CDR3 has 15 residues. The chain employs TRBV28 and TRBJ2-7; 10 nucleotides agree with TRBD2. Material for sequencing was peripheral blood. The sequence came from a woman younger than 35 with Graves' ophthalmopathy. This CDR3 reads CASSPLAGVRHEQYF. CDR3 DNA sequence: TGTGCCAGCAGTCCGCTAGCGGGAGTCCGTCACGAGCAGTACTTC.